This T cell receptor (beta chain) was identified in a study of blood T cell repertoires in COVID-19 (dated by TCRdb to about 2020). About the full investigation: Samples covering the acute and convalescent phases of COVID-19 were provided by collaborators in the United States, Italy and Spain. The prospective study material was composed of cDNA or gDNA derived from T cells, B-cell-depleted T cells, or PBMCs. Subjects who had been exposed to COVID-19, were actively infected with it, or had recovered from it provided the deeply sampled blood TCRbeta repertoires that made up the dataset. The repertoires were made available in a free public database intended to serve as a resource for research on the immune response to SARS-CoV-2. The samples were drawn from two sources: the first 160 participants of the ongoing ImmuneRACE study, and 1,000 to 1,500 subjects contributed by 6 global collaborators. Nearly every sample came with metadata listing a de-identified subject ID, COVID-19 status, age in years and sex. Where available, HLA class I and class II types were obtained from metadata supplied by the sample provider rather than from assay-based typing.

The study at large found these results: Clinical and demographic metadata were provided uncurated, with the amount varying by source and participant.

Regarding this clone: No cognate antigen has been identified for it. Per-base quality was not reported, and no clone a single base away is much larger than it.

Collaborating institutions collected whole blood in K2EDTA tubes following their own protocols. For TCRbeta analysis, collaborator samples were shipped as frozen whole blood, as isolated PBMCs, or as DNA extracted from either sample type. The immunoSEQ Assay, a bias-controlled multiplex PCR, was used to amplify TCRbeta CDR3 regions from genomic DNA. On the study's bioinformatics: Within the assay, amplification of reference gene primers was used to estimate how many nucleated cells each sample contained. To quantify the absolute abundance of each unique TCRbeta CDR3 rearrangement, sequence reads were collapsed and filtered. For each sample, productive Simpson clonality was calculated as the square root of Simpson's diversity index over productive rearrangements. TCRdb took this table from immuneACCESS and kept in-frame rearrangements with V and J called. Such tables lack part of the clones; where checked against another copy, unresolved V genes explain under half of the gap, and the rest is unexplained. V and J calls and clone size are copied from that table; D and trimming were computed from the DNA. The sample table holds 90,000 to 95,000 clones, of which around 90% were seen once. The top ten hold around 8.1% of the sample.

As encoded in the germline V gene, CDR1 is MGHRA while CDR2 is YSYEKL. Ends trimmed: V by 2 bases, J by 5 bases; bases unmatched to a gene: 10. Its CDR3 holds 16 amino acids, cysteine through phenylalanine. Only CDR3 DNA remains: 48 bases, in frame from the first base. Sample: peripheral blood. The chain links TRBV4-1 with TRBJ2-3, with TRBD2 identical over 7 junction bases. The receptor was isolated from a woman aged 65 to 85 with acute or convalescent COVID-19. The CDR3 has the sequence CASSQLALADEDTQYF. The DNA sequence is as follows: TGCGCCAGCAGCCAACTAGCCCTAGCGGACGAAGATACGCAGTATTTT.